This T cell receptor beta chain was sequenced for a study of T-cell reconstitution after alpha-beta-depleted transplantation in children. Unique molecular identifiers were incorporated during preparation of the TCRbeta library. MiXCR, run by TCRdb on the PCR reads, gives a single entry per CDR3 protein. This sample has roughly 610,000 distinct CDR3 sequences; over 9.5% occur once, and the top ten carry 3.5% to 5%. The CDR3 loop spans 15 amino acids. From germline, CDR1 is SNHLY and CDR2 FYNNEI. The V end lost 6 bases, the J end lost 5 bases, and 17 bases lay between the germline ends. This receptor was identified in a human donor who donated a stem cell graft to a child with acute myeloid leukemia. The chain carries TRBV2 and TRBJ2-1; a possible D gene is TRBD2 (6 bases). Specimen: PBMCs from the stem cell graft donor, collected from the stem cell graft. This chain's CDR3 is CASRVLPGLNNEQFF. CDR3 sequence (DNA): TGTGCCAGCAGGGTACTTCCGGGACTTAACAATGAGCAGTTCTTC. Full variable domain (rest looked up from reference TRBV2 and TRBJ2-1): EPEVTQTPSHQVTQMGQEVILRCVPISNHLYFYWYRQILGQKVEFLVSFYNNEISEKSEIFDDQFSVERPDGSNFTLKIRSTKLEDSAMYFCASRVLPGLNNEQFFGPGTRLTVL.